The 23 T cell receptor beta chains reported below all come from one sample, sequenced in a study of blood T cell repertoires in COVID-19. This table comes from immunoSEQ multiplex PCR, and its TCRdb copy is limited to in-frame clones, with some not included. The sample comprises some 130,000 clones, 75% to 90% of which are singletons, and about 4.1% rests with the top ten. Sequencing was performed on peripheral blood. These receptors came from a man aged 55 to 69 with COVID-19, enrolled during active disease.

The chain couples TRBV2 to TRBJ2-2, with 7 bases fitting TRBD1. Per germline, CDR1 SNHLY and CDR2 FYNNEI. The CDR3 runs 15 residues. V dropped 8 bases and J dropped 0; count of bases not matched to a gene: 6. The CDR3 DNA follows: TGTGCCAGCTTGGCCGGGACAGCGAACACCGGGGAGCTGTTTTTT. This gives the protein CASLAGTANTGELFF.

This CDR3 reads CASHGRGNRGTDTQYF. CDR3 coding DNA: TGTGCCAGCCACGGGAGGGGGAACCGGGGCACAGATACGCAGTATTTT. The chain is built from TRBV3-1 (or the pseudogene TRBV3-2) and TRBJ2-3; 8 bases align to TRBD2. Unmatched junction bases numbered 11, after V lost 8 bases and J lost 1 base. Looked up from germline, CDR1 is LGHDT and CDR2 is YNNKEL (reference sequence). The CDR3 has 16 residues.

This chain joins TRBV19 and TRBJ2-4; possible D gene TRBD2, 7 bases. Germline V gene lookup returns CDR1 LNHDA and CDR2 SQIVND (reference sequence). The CDR3 consists of 18 residues. V was clipped by 1 base and J by 1 base, with 17 bases between them. Here the CDR3 reads CASSIVVGGGLAKNIQYF. CDR3 DNA sequence: TGTGCCAGTAGTATAGTGGTTGGGGGGGGCCTGGCCAAAAACATTCAGTACTTC. The full variable domain, rest sourced from reference TRBV19 and TRBJ2-4, is DGGITQSPKYLFRKEGQNVTLSCEQNLNHDAMYWYRQDPGQGLRLIYYSQIVNDFQKGDIAEGYSVSREKKESFPLTVTSAQKNPTAFYLCASSIVVGGGLAKNIQYFGAGTRLSVL.

The chain uses TRBV11-2 and TRBJ2-3, with a weak D call TRBD2 (6 bases). Trimming left V 5 bases short and J 4 bases short, with 19 bases between. CDR1 and CDR2 from the germline V gene are SGHAT and FQNNGV. This CDR3 has 16 amino acids. CDR3 sequence: CASSHRRDRTPDTQYF. In DNA form, the CDR3 reads TGTGCCAGCAGCCACCGGCGGGACCGCACACCAGATACGCAGTATTTT.

The chain joins TRBV7-8 to TRBJ2-2; 10 positions agree with TRBD1. The CDR3 sequence is 17 residues long. Germline CDR1 is SGHVS and CDR2 is FQNEAQ. Trimming cost V 2 bases and J 3 bases; bases outside gene matches: 6. CDR3 amino acids: CASSLRDRGPDTGELFF. The DNA of the CDR3 is TGTGCCAGCAGCTTACGCGACAGGGGGCCGGACACCGGGGAGCTGTTTTTT.

This clone was detected a few times. The chain links TRBV2 to TRBJ1-2; 10 bases are a match to TRBD1. Per the germline V gene, CDR1 is SNHLY and CDR2 is FYNNEI. The CDR3 is 15 amino acids. V lost 5 bases and J lost 4; bases outside the gene matches: 7. The CDR3 sequence: CASSRDRGPAYGYTF. The CDR3 region has the DNA TGTGCCAGCAGTCGCGACAGGGGGCCCGCCTATGGCTACACCTTC.

This clone was picked up one time. V and J are TRBV30 and TRBJ1-6; D remains ambiguous. The ends were cut back, 1 base at V and 2 bases at J, with 9 bases in the middle. CDR1 GTSNPN and CDR2 SVGIG come from the germline V gene (reference sequence). The CDR3 is 15 amino acids. The CDR3 sequence is CAWSEWPAYNSPLHF. The CDR3 bases are TGTGCCTGGAGTGAGTGGCCTGCCTATAATTCACCCCTCCACTTT.

This clone is a singleton in its sample. CDR3 in DNA: TGTGCCAGCAGGTGGGACAGGGGACGTGAAAAACTGTTTTTT. This sequence encodes CASRWDRGREKLFF. This chain uses TRBV7-9 with TRBJ1-4; TRBD1 matches at 10 bases. This CDR3 is 14 amino acids long. Trimming at V came to 6 bases and at J to 7 bases, leaving 5 bases not matched to a gene. CDR1 is SEHNR, CDR2 FQNEAQ, per germline (reference sequence).

The genes are TRBV19 and TRBJ1-4, with TRBD1 matching over 9 bases. The CDR3 totals 16 residues. Per the germline V gene, CDR1 is LNHDA and CDR2 is SQIVND (reference sequence). V dropped 5 bases and J dropped 0; count of bases not matched to a gene: 4. CDR3 nucleotides: TGTGCCAGTAGTCAACAGGGGGCTGCAACTAATGAAAAACTGTTTTTT. This gives the protein CASSQQGAATNEKLFF. The complete variable domain, with remaining parts taken from reference TRBV19 and TRBJ1-4, reads DGGITQSPKYLFRKEGQNVTLSCEQNLNHDAMYWYRQDPGQGLRLIYYSQIVNDFQKGDIAEGYSVSREKKESFPLTVTSAQKNPTAFYLCASSQQGAATNEKLFFGSGTQLSVL.

The V and J genes are TRBV3-1 (or the pseudogene TRBV3-2) and TRBJ1-1; maybe TRBD1 (5 bases). Trimming pared 0 bases from V and 5 bases from J, leaving 10 bases between. This CDR3 has 14 amino acids. CDR1 is LGHDT, CDR2 YNNKEL, per germline (reference sequence). The CDR3 nucleotides are TGTGCCAGCAGCCAAGATCCTGGGGGGACTGAAGCTTTCTTT. It encodes CASSQDPGGTEAFF.

V usage is TRBV12-3 or TRBV12-4 and J usage is TRBJ1-3; tentatively, D is TRBD1 (5 bases). The CDR3 consists of 12 residues. Trimming shortened V by 8 bases and J by 1 base, and 6 bases separated the two germline ends. The CDR3 is CASGASGNTIYF. CDR3 DNA: TGTGCCAGCGGGGCTTCTGGAAACACCATATATTTT.

This chain joins TRBV30 and TRBJ1-6, with 7 bases that match TRBD1. J gave up 5 bases and V 6 bases, and 4 bases lay outside the gene matches. The CDR3 sequence is 13 residues long. In germline, CDR1 is GTSNPN, CDR2 SVGIG (reference sequence). In DNA form, the CDR3 reads TGTGCCTGTGGACAGGTAGATAATTCACCCCTCCACTTT. It yields the protein CACGQVDNSPLHF.

This chain uses TRBV12-3 or TRBV12-4 with TRBJ1-1, with D uncertain. The CDR3 consists of 11 residues. V was trimmed by 3 bases and J by 7 bases, leaving 6 bases between them. The CDR3 region is CASSFSNEAFF. In nucleotides, the CDR3 is TGTGCCAGCAGTTTTTCTAATGAAGCTTTCTTT.

This clone was observed once. V gene TRBV7-9 combines with J gene TRBJ1-2, with D possibly TRBD1 on 5 matching bases. Trimming took off 0 bases at V and 8 bases at J, with 10 bases between the two ends. The germline V gene has CDR1 SEHNR and CDR2 FQNEAQ (reference sequence). This CDR3 has 13 amino acids. CDR3 amino acids: CASSLAGVEGYTF. DNA for the CDR3: TGTGCCAGCAGCTTAGCAGGGGTAGAGGGCTACACCTTC.

This clone has just one count. This rearrangement joins TRBV7-8 to TRBJ1-1; D remains unclear. The CDR3 spans 14 residues. The germline gives CDR1 SGHVS, CDR2 FQNEAQ. V lost 5 bases and J lost 4, with 14 bases in between. This chain's CDR3 is CASSASRKFTEAFF. For the CDR3, the DNA is TGTGCCAGCAGCGCCAGCAGGAAGTTCACTGAAGCTTTCTTT.

A single count supports this clone. The chain combines TRBV5-1 with TRBJ2-1; a possible D gene is TRBD1 (5 bases). Germline lookup yields CDR1 SGHRS and CDR2 YFSETQ. Trimming left V 0 bases short and J 0 bases short, with 7 bases between. There are 15 residues in the CDR3. The CDR3 nucleotides read TGCGCCAGCAGCTTGGAGGGGCTCTCCTACAATGAGCAGTTCTTC. Translated, it gives CASSLEGLSYNEQFF. Drawing the rest from reference TRBV5-1 and TRBJ2-1, the complete variable domain is KAGVTQTPRYLIKTRGQQVTLSCSPISGHRSVSWYQQTPGQGLQFLFEYFSETQRNKGNFPGRFSGRQFSNSRSEMNVSTLELGDSALYLCASSLEGLSYNEQFFGPGTRLTVL.

The genes are TRBV2 and TRBJ1-5; a weak D match, TRBD1 (6 bases). Germline V lookup: CDR1 SNHLY, CDR2 FYNNEI. This CDR3 region has 14 residues. Trimming took off 4 bases at V and 4 bases at J, with 11 bases between the two ends. CDR3 protein: CASSVRTENQPQHF. The CDR3 DNA reads as TGTGCCAGCAGTGTCCGGACAGAGAATCAGCCCCAGCATTTT.

This clone has only a few counts. V is TRBV24-1 and J is TRBJ2-5; D gene unclear. The CDR3 sequence is 13 residues long. Trimming cost V 3 bases and J 7 bases, with 11 bases left between them. Germline V gene lookup returns CDR1 KGHDR and CDR2 SFDVKD. The CDR3 protein is CATSDPTSGTQYF. The CDR3 nucleotides are TGTGCCACCAGTGATCCCACCTCGGGGACCCAGTACTTC.

The chain recombines TRBV5-1 with TRBJ1-1, with TRBD1 matching 8 bases. From germline, CDR1 is SGHRS and CDR2 YFSETQ. V was pared by 0 bases and J by 8 bases, with 3 bases of the junction left unmatched. There are 13 residues in the CDR3. The CDR3 sequence is CASSLETGDEAFF. For the CDR3, the DNA is TGCGCCAGCAGCTTGGAGACAGGGGACGAAGCTTTCTTT. Full variable domain (remainder filled in from reference TRBV5-1 and TRBJ1-1): KAGVTQTPRYLIKTRGQQVTLSCSPISGHRSVSWYQQTPGQGLQFLFEYFSETQRNKGNFPGRFSGRQFSNSRSEMNVSTLELGDSALYLCASSLETGDEAFFGQGTRLTVV.

The chain uses TRBV6-5 and TRBJ1-1; TRBD1 might be the D (6 bases). From germline, CDR1 is MNHEY and CDR2 SVGAGI. The CDR3 is 15 residues long. Trimming pared 7 bases from V and 1 base from J, leaving 16 bases between. CDR3 amino acids: CASTQEDSWNTEAFF. CDR3 coding DNA: TGTGCCAGCACCCAGGAGGACAGTTGGAACACTGAAGCTTTCTTT.

The chain has TRBV28 and TRBJ2-4; D call uncertain. Germline V gene sequence: CDR1 MDHEN, CDR2 SYDVKM. V lost 6 bases and J 11 bases, leaving 8 bases between the germline ends. The CDR3 sequence is 10 residues long. CDR3 residues: CASSSRVQYF. CDR3 DNA: TGTGCCAGCAGCTCCCGAGTTCAGTACTTC.

The chain carries TRBV2 and TRBJ2-3; D is unresolved. The V end was cut by 7 bases, the J end by 2 bases, with 16 bases between. The CDR3 is 15 residues long. CDR1 SNHLY and CDR2 FYNNEI come from the germline V gene. DNA of the CDR3: TGTGCCAGCACCCCTAGAGAGCTCTTCACAGATACGCAGTATTTT. Translated: CASTPRELFTDTQYF. Looking up the rest from reference TRBV2 and TRBJ2-3 gives the full variable domain: EPEVTQTPSHQVTQMGQEVILRCVPISNHLYFYWYRQILGQKVEFLVSFYNNEISEKSEIFDDQFSVERPDGSNFTLKIRSTKLEDSAMYFCASTPRELFTDTQYFGPGTRLTVL.

This chain uses TRBV6-1 with TRBJ1-1; D call uncertain. This CDR3 contains 12 residues. Germline V CDR1 and CDR2: MNHNS, SASEGT. V lost 6 bases and J lost 4, with 9 bases in between. CDR3 sequence: CASRSQATEAFF. The DNA for the CDR3 is TGTGCCAGCAGGTCCCAGGCCACTGAAGCTTTCTTT.